Listed here is a single T cell receptor (beta chain). Sequencing used immunoSEQ multiplex PCR; TCRdb keeps in-frame clones, though not all of them. Among fewer than 550,000 clones listed, roughly 79% were seen once. This record belongs to a study of shared clonotypes between healthy human individuals. Study context: Donors consisted of two women and three men between 18 and 49.

With 4 bases removed from V and 4 bases from J, the gap between germline ends came to 14 bases. The germline V gene encodes CDR1 LNHDA and CDR2 SQIVND (reference sequence). The CDR3 is made up of 15 amino acids. The specimen sequenced was PBMCs. This sequence originates from a woman aged 40 to 49 in good health. Some clones in this sample may be carry-over from other donors' samples. The gene calls are TRBV19 and TRBJ2-1, with D tentatively TRBD2 (5 bases). The CDR3 DNA follows: TGTGCCAGTAGTAACGACTACCGGGGTTACAATGAGCAGTTCTTC. Translating it yields CASSNDYRGYNEQFF.